Following are 7 T cell receptor beta chains from one sample sequenced in a study of CD8+ T cells in alopecia areata. Extracted from the samples, RNA was reverse transcribed into cDNA to serve as the sequencing template. TCRdb keeps only in-frame clones here, not all; method: immunoSEQ multiplex PCR. Among some 120,000 clones listed, around three fifths were seen once. The input for sequencing was CD4+ T cells sorted from blood, taken at week 0. The receptor set was obtained from a human donor with alopecia areata.

The V and J genes are TRBV5-6 and TRBJ2-5; D remains unclear. The germline V gene encodes CDR1 SGHDT and CDR2 YYEEEE. V gave up 3 bases and J gave up 0 bases, with 9 bases separating them. The CDR3 contains 14 residues. The chain's CDR3 is CASSSARNQETQYF. DNA for the CDR3: TGTGCCAGCAGCTCGGCAAGGAACCAAGAGACCCAGTACTTC. The full variable domain, in which reference TRBV5-6 and TRBJ2-5 provide the parts outside the CDR3, is DAGVTQSPTHLIKTRGQQVTLRCSPKSGHDTVSWYQQALGQGPQFIFQYYEEEERQRGNFPDRFSGHQFPNYSSELNVNALLLGDSALYLCASSSARNQETQYFGPGTRLLVL.

This clone has a handful of counts. The V gene is TRBV7-9, the J gene TRBJ2-3, with 9 bases identical to TRBD1. The germline gives CDR1 SEHNR, CDR2 FQNEAQ (reference sequence). The ends lost 2 bases at V and 0 bases at J; junction bases unmatched: 9. The CDR3 extends over 18 amino acids. The DNA of the CDR3 is TGTGCCAGCAGCTTACCCCATGGACAGGGGATTAGCACAGATACGCAGTATTTT. It specifies CASSLPHGQGISTDTQYF.

CDR3 in DNA: TGTGCCAGCAGTTACTCGGGGGGCCTCCCCCAAGAGACCCAGTACTTC. Protein: CASSYSGGLPQETQYF. The chain joins TRBV6-6 to TRBJ2-5; D tentatively fits TRBD1 or TRBD2 (6 bases each). CDR3 size: 16 residues. Germline CDR1 reads MNHNY; CDR2 reads SVGAGI (reference sequence). V was cut by 0 bases and J by 1 base, with 12 bases left in between.

Only a few counts were recorded for this clone. The genes are TRBV2 and TRBJ2-1, with TRBD1 identical over 7 bases. CDR3 length: 13 residues. The V and J ends lost 6 bases and 8 bases, in that order; junction bases with no gene match: 7. Germline V CDR1 and CDR2: SNHLY, FYNNEI. For the CDR3, the DNA is TGTGCCAGCAGGACCGACAGGGTCCATGAGCAGTTCTTC. Its protein product is CASRTDRVHEQFF.

The chain employs TRBV7-2 and TRBJ1-3; possibly TRBD1 for D (6 bases). Germline values: CDR1 SGHTA, CDR2 FQGNSA. Trimming cost V 5 bases and J 0 bases, with 20 bases left between them. The CDR3 consists of 18 residues. The DNA for the CDR3 is TGTGCCAGCAGCCGGGGGCAGGAGCCTCGGTCCTCTGGAAACACCATATATTTT. Amino acids: CASSRGQEPRSSGNTIYF.

The chain has TRBV4-2 and TRBJ2-5; TRBD1 aligns across 8 bases. The germline V gene encodes CDR1 LGHNA and CDR2 YNFKEQ. V was pared by 4 bases and J by 2 bases, with 3 bases of the junction left unmatched. CDR3 length: 14 amino acids. The CDR3 region has the DNA TGTGCCAGCAGCCCGTGGGACAGGCAAGAGACCCAGTACTTC. This translates into CASSPWDRQETQYF.

This clone was counted between two and nine times. The chain links TRBV7-6 to TRBJ1-6, with 8 bases aligning to TRBD1. The V gene's germline CDR1 is SGHVS and CDR2 FNYEAQ. V was clipped by 3 bases and J by 5 bases; unmatched bases: 3. The CDR3 is made up of 15 amino acids. CDR3 bases: TGTGCCAGCAGCTTGGACAGGGACAATAATTCACCCCTCCACTTT. The encoded protein is CASSLDRDNNSPLHF.